This TCR beta chain stems from a study of T cells in Graves' hyperthyroidism and ophthalmopathy. Study-wide results and limits: Most clonotypes expanded in the thyroid (above 0.001) were also present in blood.

TCR beta CDR3 regions were amplified from RNA transcripts. RT-PCR in the first round (using the HTBI primer set) targeted the TCR CDR3. From the multiplex PCR reads, TCRdb called clonotypes with MiXCR, one entry per CDR3 protein. The sample consists of under 750,000 distinct CDR3 sequences, about 17% of them appearing once. This CDR3 has 14 residues. Trimming removed 10 bases at V and 2 bases at J, with 16 bases between. This clonotype has only a few counts. Its target is not known. Not enrolled were patients with uncontrolled infection, other autoimmune disease, pregnancy or lactation. Orbital computed tomography and thyroid ultrasound, together with serum TRAb and thyroxine and clinical symptoms, were used for diagnoses.

The sequenced sample consisted of blood. The chain has TRBV12-3 or TRBV12-4 and TRBJ2-3; the D is unclear. The source is a woman between 50 and 59 years old with Graves' hyperthyroidism that later progressed to Graves' ophthalmopathy. The CDR3 region is CATTDSLNTDTQYF. CDR3 in DNA: TGTGCCACTACTGACTCGCTCAACACAGATACGCAGTATTTT.